This TCR beta chain was retrieved from a study of blood T cell repertoires in COVID-19. This clone came up many times. Clones were sequenced by immunoSEQ multiplex PCR, and TCRdb holds only the in-frame ones, with some missing. The sample carries over 150,000 clones, around 84% recorded once. Enrollees, about 18 to 100 years old, lived in some 24 US areas. Before being deemed recovered, Cohort 3 donors had two negative PCRs, clearance, or symptom resolution. This clonotype was obtained from a man aged 45-65 years who had recovered from COVID-19. The sample comprised PBMCs or T cells enriched from blood (not recorded which).

Here the CDR3 DNA reads TGTGCCAGCAGGAGACAGGGGGTGAGCGGGGAGCTGTTTTTT. This translates into CASRRQGVSGELFF. The rearrangement uses TRBV11-1 and TRBJ2-2; 9 bases are shared with TRBD1. CDR1 is SGHAT and CDR2 is FQDESV in the germline V gene (reference sequence). The CDR3 contains 14 residues. V lost 6 bases to trimming and J lost 7 bases; unmatched junction nucleotides: 6.